This is a list of T cell receptor beta chains from one sample in a study of cytomegalovirus exposure and HLA in healthy donors. This table comes from immunoSEQ multiplex PCR, and its TCRdb copy is limited to in-frame clones, with some not included. Of around 150,000 clones listed, 75% to 90% were seen once; the top ten hold about a tenth. The sample was PBMCs. The receptors were gathered from a man aged 18-30 years in good health and CMV-seropositive. CDR3s include the opening cysteine and the closing phenylalanine or tryptophan. The order of the fields is D gene, clone size, V gene, J gene, CDR3 DNA, CDR3 protein. A D gene is named only where the DNA matches it firmly. The size of a clone is reported for some rows only, either as once, few or many, or as a class for expanded clones.

d_call: TRBD1
clone_size: NA
v_call: TRBV5-1
j_call: TRBJ1-1
cdr3_nt: TGCGCCAGCAGCTCCGGGACAGGGAACACTGAAGCTTTCTTT
cdr3_aa: CASSSGTGNTEAFF

d_call: NA
clone_size: NA
v_call: TRBV19
j_call: TRBJ2-3
cdr3_nt: TGTGCCACAGCCCTCAGGAATACGCAGTATTTT
cdr3_aa: CATALRNTQYF

d_call: TRBD1
clone_size: NA
v_call: TRBV18
j_call: TRBJ1-6
cdr3_nt: TGTGCCAGCTCACCCTCACCACGACAGGGTGATTCACCCCTCCACTTT
cdr3_aa: CASSPSPRQGDSPLHF

d_call: TRBD2
clone_size: once
v_call: TRBV11-2
j_call: TRBJ2-3
cdr3_nt: TGTGCCAGCAGCTTGTTCTCGGGGGGGGGCACAGATACGCAGTATTTT
cdr3_aa: CASSLFSGGGTDTQYF

d_call: TRBD2
clone_size: NA
v_call: TRBV6-1
j_call: TRBJ2-3
cdr3_nt: TGTGCCAGCAGTTCGACTAGCGGGGGGGAAGATACGCAGTATTTT
cdr3_aa: CASSSTSGGEDTQYF

d_call: TRBD2
clone_size: NA
v_call: TRBV9
j_call: TRBJ2-2
cdr3_nt: TGTGCCAGCAGCGTGCCCCGGAGCGGGGGATCGAACACCGGGGAGCTGTTTTTT
cdr3_aa: CASSVPRSGGSNTGELFF

d_call: NA
clone_size: NA
v_call: TRBV5-1
j_call: TRBJ2-5
cdr3_nt: TGCGCCAGCAGCTTGGGAACTTTTGGAGGGGGGGAGACCCAGCACTTC
cdr3_aa: CASSLGTFGGGETQHF

d_call: NA
clone_size: NA
v_call: TRBV6-5
j_call: TRBJ1-2
cdr3_nt: TGTGCCAGCAGTTACCAGGGCCCTAACTATGGCTACACCTTC
cdr3_aa: CASSYQGPNYGYTF

d_call: TRBD2
clone_size: NA
v_call: TRBV7-2
j_call: TRBJ2-1
cdr3_nt: TGTGCCAGCAGGCTAGCGGGGGGCAATGAGCAGTTCTTC
cdr3_aa: CASRLAGGNEQFF

d_call: NA
clone_size: NA
v_call: TRBV7-9
j_call: TRBJ2-7
cdr3_nt: TGTTCCAGCAGTTACATGAACTACGAGCAGTACTTC
cdr3_aa: CSSSYMNYEQYF

d_call: NA
clone_size: NA
v_call: TRBV5-6
j_call: TRBJ2-3
cdr3_nt: TGTGCCAGCAGGTTCTCTAGCACAGATACGCAGTATTTT
cdr3_aa: CASRFSSTDTQYF

d_call: TRBD2
clone_size: NA
v_call: TRBV9
j_call: TRBJ2-3
cdr3_nt: TGTGCCAGCAGCCCAAGGACTAGCGGGGTCATCACAGATACGCAGTATTTT
cdr3_aa: CASSPRTSGVITDTQYF

d_call: TRBD2
clone_size: NA
v_call: TRBV14
j_call: TRBJ2-2
cdr3_nt: TGTGCCAGCAGCCATCTGACGGCTAGCGGGGGGATCACCGGGGAGCTGTTTTTT
cdr3_aa: CASSHLTASGGITGELFF

d_call: NA
clone_size: NA
v_call: TRBV6-1
j_call: TRBJ1-5
cdr3_nt: TGTGCCAGCAAACGGGGGGATTCGGGCAATCAGCCCCAGCATTTT
cdr3_aa: CASKRGDSGNQPQHF

d_call: NA
clone_size: NA
v_call: TRBV5-1
j_call: TRBJ2-1
cdr3_nt: TGCGCCAGCAGCTTCAGGGGGGCCTACAATGAGCAGTTCTTC
cdr3_aa: CASSFRGAYNEQFF

d_call: NA
clone_size: NA
v_call: TRBV7-9
j_call: TRBJ2-1
cdr3_nt: TGTGCCAGCAGGACCGGGAGAGACAATGAGCAGTTCTTC
cdr3_aa: CASRTGRDNEQFF

d_call: TRBD1
clone_size: NA
v_call: TRBV25-1
j_call: TRBJ2-7
cdr3_nt: TGTGCCAGCAGTGTGACAGGGGGAGCGGCCTACGAGCAGTACTTC
cdr3_aa: CASSVTGGAAYEQYF

d_call: TRBD1
clone_size: NA
v_call: TRBV10-2
j_call: TRBJ2-7
cdr3_nt: TGCGCCAGCAGTACAGGGGGAAGCTCCTACGAGCAGTACTTC
cdr3_aa: CASSTGGSSYEQYF

d_call: NA
clone_size: NA
v_call: TRBV6-5
j_call: TRBJ1-2
cdr3_nt: TGTGCCAGCAGCCCGGGTCAGGGTGATGGCTACACCTTC
cdr3_aa: CASSPGQGDGYTF

d_call: TRBD1
clone_size: NA
v_call: TRBV27
j_call: TRBJ2-5
cdr3_nt: TGTGCCAGCAGTTCTCTTAGGACAGGGGACGAGACCCAGTACTTC
cdr3_aa: CASSSLRTGDETQYF

d_call: NA
clone_size: NA
v_call: TRBV5-1
j_call: TRBJ2-1
cdr3_nt: TGCGCCAGCAGCCCCCCAACCACAGGGCCCTACAATGAGCAGTTCTTC
cdr3_aa: CASSPPTTGPYNEQFF

d_call: TRBD1
clone_size: NA
v_call: TRBV5-1
j_call: TRBJ1-1
cdr3_nt: TGCGCCAGCAGCTTGCCCACAGGGGCCACTGAAGCTTTCTTT
cdr3_aa: CASSLPTGATEAFF

d_call: TRBD2
clone_size: once
v_call: TRBV6-1
j_call: TRBJ2-4
cdr3_nt: TGTGCCAGCAGTGAAAGGACTAGCGGGGGGGCATTTTACATTCAGTACTTC
cdr3_aa: CASSERTSGGAFYIQYF

d_call: NA
clone_size: NA
v_call: TRBV6-1
j_call: TRBJ1-1
cdr3_nt: TGTGCCACCGCAGGGTTTACTGAAGCTTTCTTT
cdr3_aa: CATAGFTEAFF

d_call: NA
clone_size: NA
v_call: TRBV29-1
j_call: TRBJ2-7
cdr3_nt: TGCAGCGTTGGACAGGCCTACGAGCAGTACTTC
cdr3_aa: CSVGQAYEQYF

d_call: NA
clone_size: NA
v_call: TRBV6-1
j_call: TRBJ1-2
cdr3_nt: TGTGCCAGCAGTGAAAGGGTGAGGGGGGGCTACACCTTC
cdr3_aa: CASSERVRGGYTF

d_call: TRBD2
clone_size: NA
v_call: TRBV7-2
j_call: TRBJ2-1
cdr3_nt: TGTGCCAGCAGCATCGTAGCGGGCAATGAGCAGTTCTTC
cdr3_aa: CASSIVAGNEQFF

d_call: TRBD1
clone_size: NA
v_call: TRBV5-1
j_call: TRBJ1-5
cdr3_nt: TGCGCCAGCAGCCCAGACAGGGGCGACAATCAGCCCCAGCATTTT
cdr3_aa: CASSPDRGDNQPQHF

d_call: TRBD1
clone_size: NA
v_call: TRBV5-1
j_call: TRBJ2-7
cdr3_nt: TGCGCCAGCAGCTTGGTCGGGGACAGGGGCAACGAGCAGTACTTC
cdr3_aa: CASSLVGDRGNEQYF

d_call: NA
clone_size: NA
v_call: TRBV5-8
j_call: TRBJ2-6
cdr3_nt: TGTGCCAGCAGCCCTGACAGGCTACCTTCTGGGGCCAACGTCCTGACTTTC
cdr3_aa: CASSPDRLPSGANVLTF

d_call: NA
clone_size: NA
v_call: TRBV30
j_call: TRBJ1-5
cdr3_nt: TGTGCCTGGAGTCCCCTTCTCGCAGGGAGGGCCCAGCCCCAGCATTTT
cdr3_aa: CAWSPLLAGRAQPQHF

d_call: TRBD2
clone_size: NA
v_call: TRBV19
j_call: TRBJ2-3
cdr3_nt: TGTGCCAGTAGCCGCGGGCTAGCGGGGGGCCAAGATACGCAGTATTTT
cdr3_aa: CASSRGLAGGQDTQYF

d_call: NA
clone_size: NA
v_call: TRBV20-1
j_call: TRBJ1-1
cdr3_nt: TGCAGTGCTAAGGACCCGGGAGGTTTCTTT
cdr3_aa: CSAKDPGGFF

d_call: TRBD1
clone_size: NA
v_call: TRBV7-2
j_call: TRBJ1-2
cdr3_nt: TGTGCCAGCAGCTTAGTGACAGGGGGCGGCTACACCTTC
cdr3_aa: CASSLVTGGGYTF

d_call: TRBD1
clone_size: NA
v_call: TRBV30
j_call: TRBJ1-6
cdr3_nt: TGTGCCTGGAGTTCACAGGGGGCTTATAATTCACCCCTCCACTTT
cdr3_aa: CAWSSQGAYNSPLHF

d_call: NA
clone_size: NA
v_call: TRBV13
j_call: TRBJ2-7
cdr3_nt: TGTGCCAGCAGCTTAAGGGGCTGGGGTTCATTCTACGAGCAGTACTTC
cdr3_aa: CASSLRGWGSFYEQYF

d_call: TRBD1
clone_size: once
v_call: TRBV9
j_call: TRBJ1-5
cdr3_nt: TGTGCCAGCAGTCGAGGGGGCAATACCAATCAGCCCCAGCATTTT
cdr3_aa: CASSRGGNTNQPQHF

d_call: NA
clone_size: NA
v_call: TRBV7-9
j_call: TRBJ1-2
cdr3_nt: TGTGCCAGCAGCTTAGCCCGGGGTGAGCGGGGCTACACCTTC
cdr3_aa: CASSLARGERGYTF

d_call: NA
clone_size: NA
v_call: TRBV6-5
j_call: TRBJ2-5
cdr3_nt: TGTGCCAGCAGTTACGGGAGCGGGCCAAGAGAGACCCAGTACTTC
cdr3_aa: CASSYGSGPRETQYF

d_call: TRBD2
clone_size: NA
v_call: TRBV2
j_call: TRBJ2-3
cdr3_nt: TGTGCCAGCAGTGAAGGAATATGGTTAGCGGGGAAGCACACAGATACGCAGTATTTT
cdr3_aa: CASSEGIWLAGKHTDTQYF

d_call: NA
clone_size: NA
v_call: TRBV5-4
j_call: TRBJ1-6
cdr3_nt: TGTGCCAGCAGCTTGGCGGGGACTTCTAGAAATTCACCCCTCCACTTT
cdr3_aa: CASSLAGTSRNSPLHF